This entry lists 4 T cell receptor beta chains sequenced from one sample in a study of blood T cell repertoires in COVID-19. This table comes from immunoSEQ multiplex PCR, and its TCRdb copy is limited to in-frame clones, with some not included. The sample holds around 270,000 clones, 88% seen once. The sequenced material came from PBMCs or T cells enriched from blood (not recorded which). These receptors all stem from a woman aged 40-49 years who had been exposed to COVID-19.

The chain uses TRBV2 and TRBJ1-1; D perhaps matches TRBD1 (5 bases). V lost 10 bases to trimming and J lost 0 bases, with 15 bases between them. The CDR3 consists of 14 residues. Germline lookup yields CDR1 SNHLY and CDR2 FYNNEI. CDR3 nucleotides: TGTGCCACAAGGGGATACCCCATGAACACTGAAGCTTTCTTT. Amino acid sequence: CATRGYPMNTEAFF.

The gene calls are TRBV4-2 and TRBJ2-1, with 8 bases aligning to TRBD2. Losses at the gene ends were 0 bases for V and 4 bases for J; bases not matched to a gene: 8. CDR3 length equals 17 residues. The germline V gene has CDR1 LGHNA and CDR2 YNFKEQ. CDR3 amino acids: CASSQDHQLADYNEQFF. CDR3 sequence (DNA): TGTGCCAGCAGCCAAGATCACCAACTAGCGGATTACAATGAGCAGTTCTTC.

J is TRBJ1-1 and V is TRBV5-5, with a weak D call TRBD1 (5 bases). This CDR3 region has 15 residues. The V gene's germline CDR1 is SGHKS and CDR2 YYEKEE (reference sequence). Trimming removed 4 bases from V and 1 base from J, with 14 bases in between. The DNA for the CDR3 is TGTGCCAGCAGCCCGCAGGAGGGGAGGAACACTGAAGCTTTCTTT. It is translated as CASSPQEGRNTEAFF.

The chain carries TRBV5-1 and TRBJ2-3; 7 nucleotides agree with TRBD2. The CDR3 sequence is 16 residues long. V shed 4 bases and J 0 bases; nucleotides not matched to a gene: 8. Germline-derived CDR1 and CDR2 are SGHRS and YFSETQ. The CDR3 sequence is CASSPGGGVSTDTQYF. CDR3 nucleotides: TGCGCCAGCAGCCCGGGCGGGGGAGTGAGCACAGATACGCAGTATTTT.